The next 16 T cell receptor beta chains were all read from a single sample in a study of spatial heterogeneity in lung cancer. These receptors have no identified antigens. Whole-study results and caveats: Counts of expanded alpha and beta TCRs within tumors tracked the tumor nonsynonymous mutation count.

TCRdb redid the calling of the 5' RACE reads with MiXCR, one entry per CDR3 protein. The sample holds 20,000 to 25,000 distinct CDR3 sequences, under 6.5% seen once. Specified time point: sample taken at primary tumor resection. The source was lung tumor tissue, collected at surgery. The source is a male donor with early-stage non-small cell lung cancer.

This clonotype was seen ten or more times. The chain joins TRBV2 to TRBJ1-2; D remains unclear. The V gene's germline CDR1 is SNHLY and CDR2 FYNNEI. Trimming removed 6 bases at V and 3 bases at J, with 8 bases between. The CDR3 contains 12 residues. CDR3 bases: TGTGCCAGCAGGCAGTGGGACTATGGCTACACCTTC. It codes for CASRQWDYGYTF.

At least ten counts were recorded for this clonotype. The rearrangement uses TRBV7-2 and TRBJ2-3; D may be TRBD2 (6 bases). V lost 0 bases, J lost 1 base, and 8 bases lay in between. The CDR3 consists of 15 residues. Per the germline V gene, CDR1 is SGHTA and CDR2 is FQGNSA. The CDR3 DNA follows: TGTGCCAGCAGCTTAGCGACGGGGGGCACAGATACGCAGTATTTT. Its translation is CASSLATGGTDTQYF.

The chain links TRBV6-6 to TRBJ2-7; 10 nucleotides align to TRBD2. This CDR3 contains 17 residues. Germline CDR1 and CDR2: MNHNY and SVGAGI (reference sequence). With 0 bases clipped from V and 3 bases from J, the junction kept 8 bases outside the gene matches. The CDR3 coding sequence is TGTGCCAGCAGTTACTCGGGTAGCGGGGGGATTTACTACGAGCAGTACTTC. Translated, it gives CASSYSGSGGIYYEQYF.

The V gene is TRBV6-1, the J gene TRBJ1-3, with D perhaps TRBD1 (6 bases). Trimming removed 6 bases from V and 6 bases from J, with 15 bases in between. The CDR3 has 14 amino acids. Germline values: CDR1 MNHNS, CDR2 SASEGT. In DNA, the CDR3 is TGTGCCAGCAGCCCTAGGACAGAAGAAAACACCATATATTTT. As protein: CASSPRTEENTIYF.

This clonotype was seen a few times. The chain is built from TRBV2 and TRBJ2-7; TRBD1 matches 7 bases. CDR3 size: 12 residues. Trimming took 11 bases from V and 2 from J; bases not matched to a gene: 6. The germline V gene has CDR1 SNHLY and CDR2 FYNNEI. Here the CDR3 DNA reads TGTGCCTCTCAAACAGGGGCCTACGAGCAGTACTTC. Protein product: CASQTGAYEQYF.

This clonotype has just a few counts. The chain combines TRBV5-1 with TRBJ1-1; TRBD1 agrees at 7 bases. Germline CDR1 SGHRS, CDR2 YFSETQ. This CDR3 comprises 15 residues. V gave up 3 bases and J gave up 0 bases; unmatched junction bases: 5. CDR3 loop: CASSSAGGLNTEAFF. The CDR3 DNA follows: TGCGCCAGCAGCTCAGCAGGGGGACTGAACACTGAAGCTTTCTTT.

At least ten counts were recorded for this clonotype. The chain recombines TRBV5-1 with TRBJ2-7; 8 bases agree with TRBD2. The length of the CDR3 is 14 residues. The V and J ends lost 4 bases and 2 bases, in that order; junction bases with no gene match: 5. Germline CDR1 SGHRS, CDR2 YFSETQ. The CDR3 loop reads CASSPVAGTYEQYF. The DNA of the CDR3 is TGCGCCAGCAGCCCGGTAGCGGGGACCTACGAGCAGTACTTC.

This clonotype came up a few times. The chain carries TRBV24-1 and TRBJ2-4; 11 bases are shared with TRBD1. The length of the CDR3 is 15 residues. Germline loops: CDR1 KGHDR, CDR2 SFDVKD. V lost 7 bases to trimming and J lost 5 bases; unmatched junction nucleotides: 6. The CDR3 DNA is TGTGCCACCAGCTCCGGGACAGGGGGGGAAAACATTCAGTACTTC. Its translation is CATSSGTGGENIQYF.

This clonotype was detected a few times. The V gene is TRBV18, the J gene TRBJ2-3; D remains unclear. The ends were cut back, 3 bases at V and 0 bases at J, with 4 bases in the middle. The germline V gene has CDR1 KGHSH and CDR2 LQKENI. The CDR3 is made up of 13 amino acids. Here the CDR3 DNA reads TGTGCCAGCTCACCGCAGAGCACAGATACGCAGTATTTT. This gives the protein CASSPQSTDTQYF.

In its sample, this clonotype was seen many times. This chain joins TRBV18 and TRBJ1-1, with D unclear. CDR3 length: 12 amino acids. Germline CDR1 and CDR2: KGHSH and LQKENI. V shed 1 base and J shed 3 bases, with 3 bases lying between them. CDR3 protein: CASSPQDTEAFF. The CDR3 DNA reads as TGTGCCAGCTCACCACAGGACACTGAAGCTTTCTTT.

This clonotype was picked up many times. The V call is TRBV6-2 or TRBV6-3, the J call TRBJ2-7; 7 bases are shared with TRBD1. Germline CDR1 is MNHEY and CDR2 is SVGEGT. V lost 1 base to trimming and J lost 6 bases; unmatched junction nucleotides: 3. The CDR3 sequence is 13 residues long. Here the CDR3 reads CASSYYRGGEQYF. As DNA, the CDR3 is TGTGCCAGCAGTTACTACAGGGGTGGCGAGCAGTACTTC.

This clonotype was counted many times. V is TRBV25-1 and J is TRBJ2-7; 7 bases line up with TRBD2. Germline V gene data show CDR1 as MGHDK and CDR2 as SYGVNS. With V trimmed by 7 bases and J by 3 bases, 6 bases remained unmatched. CDR3 length: 13 residues. The CDR3: CASTPGGSYEQYF. The CDR3 bases are TGTGCCAGCACTCCTGGCGGGAGCTACGAGCAGTACTTC.

This clonotype was recorded many times. The chain couples TRBV20-1 to TRBJ2-2; 8 nucleotides match TRBD2. The V gene's germline CDR1 is DFQATT and CDR2 SNEGSKA (reference sequence). The ends lost 4 bases at V and 7 bases at J; junction bases unmatched: 11. This CDR3 region has 15 residues. CDR3: CSATTRLAGNGELFF. The CDR3, as DNA: TGCAGTGCTACCACCCGGCTAGCGGGCAACGGGGAGCTGTTTTTT.

This clonotype showed up many times. The CDR3 nucleotides are TGTGCCAGCAGTTCAAGACAGGGCATGGTCAATGAGCAGTTCTTC. Translating gives CASSSRQGMVNEQFF. The chain joins TRBV27 to TRBJ2-1, with 7 bases fitting TRBD1. V was clipped by 4 bases and J by 6 bases; unmatched bases: 9. The CDR3 sequence is 15 residues long. The germline gives CDR1 MNHEY, CDR2 SMNVEV (reference sequence).

This clonotype has a count of ten or more. The chain employs TRBV10-3 and TRBJ1-3; D is unclear. Germline V gene lookup returns CDR1 ENHRY and CDR2 SYGVKD. The CDR3 sequence is 12 residues long. Trimming shortened V by 8 bases and J by 4 bases, and 9 bases separated the two germline ends. The CDR3 DNA reads as TGTGCCATCTTTAACTCCGGAAACACCATATATTTT. Amino acids: CAIFNSGNTIYF.

This clonotype was picked up many times. The chain carries TRBV4-3 and TRBJ2-3; the D gene is possibly TRBD2 (6 bases). The V end lost 4 bases, the J end lost 0 bases, and 17 bases lay between the germline ends. The CDR3 is 17 amino acids. Germline V gene sequence: CDR1 LGHNA, CDR2 YSLEER. Here the CDR3 DNA reads TGCGCCAGCAGCCCCTTACCCTTAGCGGTTAGCACAGATACGCAGTATTTT. Translating gives CASSPLPLAVSTDTQYF.